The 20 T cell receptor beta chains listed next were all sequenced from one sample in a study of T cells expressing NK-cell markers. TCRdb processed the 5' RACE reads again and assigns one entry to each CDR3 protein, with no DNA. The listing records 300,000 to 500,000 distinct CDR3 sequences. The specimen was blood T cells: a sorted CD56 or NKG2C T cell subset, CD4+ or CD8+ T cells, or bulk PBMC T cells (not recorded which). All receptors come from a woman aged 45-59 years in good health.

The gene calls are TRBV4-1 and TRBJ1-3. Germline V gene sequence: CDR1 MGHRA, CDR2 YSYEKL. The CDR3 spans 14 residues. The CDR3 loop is CASSRPVSGNTIYF.

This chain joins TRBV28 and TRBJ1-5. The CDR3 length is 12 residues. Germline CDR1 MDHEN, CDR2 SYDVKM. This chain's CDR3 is CASREGGQPQHF.

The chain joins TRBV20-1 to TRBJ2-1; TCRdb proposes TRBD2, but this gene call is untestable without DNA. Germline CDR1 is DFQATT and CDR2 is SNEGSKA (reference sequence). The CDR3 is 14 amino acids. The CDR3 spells CSATQLAGSNEQFF.

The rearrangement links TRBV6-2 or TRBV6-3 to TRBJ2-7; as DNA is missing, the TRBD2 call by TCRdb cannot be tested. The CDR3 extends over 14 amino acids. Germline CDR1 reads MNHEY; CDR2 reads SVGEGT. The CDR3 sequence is CASSPLAGHAEQYF.

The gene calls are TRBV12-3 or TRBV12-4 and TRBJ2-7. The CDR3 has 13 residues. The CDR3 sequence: CASSHGVSYEQYF.

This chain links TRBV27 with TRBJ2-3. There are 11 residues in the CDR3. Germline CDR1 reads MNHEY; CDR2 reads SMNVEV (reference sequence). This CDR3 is CASTLRGTQYF.

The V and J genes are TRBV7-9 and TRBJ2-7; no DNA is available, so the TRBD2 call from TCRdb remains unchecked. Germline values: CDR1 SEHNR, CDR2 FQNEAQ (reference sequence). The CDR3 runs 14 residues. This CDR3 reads CASSWRDYSYEQYF.

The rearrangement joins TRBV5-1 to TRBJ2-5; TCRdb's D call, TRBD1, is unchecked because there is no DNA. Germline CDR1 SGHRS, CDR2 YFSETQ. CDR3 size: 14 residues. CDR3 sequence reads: CASSFTGHKETQYF.

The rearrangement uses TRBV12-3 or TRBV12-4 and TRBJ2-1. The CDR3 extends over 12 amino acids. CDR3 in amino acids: CASSFRPVEQFF.

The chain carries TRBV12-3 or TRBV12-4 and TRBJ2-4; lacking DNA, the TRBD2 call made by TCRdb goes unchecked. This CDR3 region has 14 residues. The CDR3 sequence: CASSQTRAKNIQYF.

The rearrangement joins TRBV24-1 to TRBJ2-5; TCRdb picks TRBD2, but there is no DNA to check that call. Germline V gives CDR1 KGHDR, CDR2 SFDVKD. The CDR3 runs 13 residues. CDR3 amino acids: CATSDSRRKAQYF.

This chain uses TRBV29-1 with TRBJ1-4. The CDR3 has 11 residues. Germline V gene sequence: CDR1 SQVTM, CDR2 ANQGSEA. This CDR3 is CSVGTAKTLFF. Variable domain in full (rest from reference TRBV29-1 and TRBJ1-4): SAVISQKPSRDICQRGTSLTIQCQVDSQVTMMFWYRQQPGQSLTLIATANQGSEATYESGFVIDKFPISRPNLTFSTLTVSNMSPEDSSIYLCSVGTAKTLFFGSGTQLSVL.

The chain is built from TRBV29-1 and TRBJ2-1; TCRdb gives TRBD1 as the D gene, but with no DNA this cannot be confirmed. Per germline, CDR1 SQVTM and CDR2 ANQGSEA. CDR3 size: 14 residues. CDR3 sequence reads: CSLTPLGSYNEQFF.

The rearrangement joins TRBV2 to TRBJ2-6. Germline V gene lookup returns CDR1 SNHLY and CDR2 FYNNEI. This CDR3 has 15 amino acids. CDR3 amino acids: CASSSMVTGANVLTF.

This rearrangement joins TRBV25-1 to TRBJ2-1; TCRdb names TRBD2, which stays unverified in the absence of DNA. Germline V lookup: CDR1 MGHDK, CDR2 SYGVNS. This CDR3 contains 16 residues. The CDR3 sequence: CASSEYMGLAGNEQFF.

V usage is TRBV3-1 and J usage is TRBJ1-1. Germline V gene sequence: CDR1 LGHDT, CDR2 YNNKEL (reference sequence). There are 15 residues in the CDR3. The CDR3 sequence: CASIRGDSGKREAFF.

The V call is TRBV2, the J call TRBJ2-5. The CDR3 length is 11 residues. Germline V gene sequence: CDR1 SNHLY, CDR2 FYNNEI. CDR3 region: CASTPQETQYF.

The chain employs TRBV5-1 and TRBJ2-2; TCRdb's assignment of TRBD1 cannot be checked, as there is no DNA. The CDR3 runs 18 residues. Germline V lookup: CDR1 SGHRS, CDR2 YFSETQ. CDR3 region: CASSFQSPGHGIPGELFF.

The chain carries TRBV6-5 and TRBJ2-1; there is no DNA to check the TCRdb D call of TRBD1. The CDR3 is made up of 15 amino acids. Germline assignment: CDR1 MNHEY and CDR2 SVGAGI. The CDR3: CASSYPGTVDNEQFF.

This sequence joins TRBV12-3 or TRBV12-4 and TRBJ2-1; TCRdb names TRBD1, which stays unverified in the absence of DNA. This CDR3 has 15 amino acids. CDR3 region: CASSLSGQGSGEQFF.